This T cell receptor (beta chain) came from a study of early T cells in non-severe SARS-CoV-2 infection. Overall study context: The study sequenced bulk RNA from unsorted whole blood, with chains unpaired.

Notes on this clonotype: Its antigen is not known.

Attachment of unique molecular identifiers to individual cDNA molecules was performed. One entry per CDR3 protein, called by TCRdb with MiXCR from the 5' RACE reads. This table has under 60,000 distinct CDR3 sequences, roughly a tenth appearing once. General study points: Using VDJdb, the matching emphasized anti-spike CD8 responses while missing private and CD4 specificities.

The J segment lost 2 bases and the V segment lost 4 bases, leaving 19 bases of the junction unmatched. CDR1 is SGHTA, CDR2 FQGNSA, per germline. CDR3 length equals 21 residues. Sequencing used whole blood. J is TRBJ2-3 and V is TRBV7-2; 12 bases agree with TRBD2. This sequence was found in an adult who was a healthcare worker with PCR-confirmed SARS-CoV-2 infection or an uninfected control (not recorded which). The CDR3 spells CASSWRALTLAGGPTTDTQYF. The CDR3 coding sequence is TGTGCCAGCAGCTGGAGGGCCCTTACACTAGCGGGAGGCCCGACCACAGATACGCAGTATTTT.